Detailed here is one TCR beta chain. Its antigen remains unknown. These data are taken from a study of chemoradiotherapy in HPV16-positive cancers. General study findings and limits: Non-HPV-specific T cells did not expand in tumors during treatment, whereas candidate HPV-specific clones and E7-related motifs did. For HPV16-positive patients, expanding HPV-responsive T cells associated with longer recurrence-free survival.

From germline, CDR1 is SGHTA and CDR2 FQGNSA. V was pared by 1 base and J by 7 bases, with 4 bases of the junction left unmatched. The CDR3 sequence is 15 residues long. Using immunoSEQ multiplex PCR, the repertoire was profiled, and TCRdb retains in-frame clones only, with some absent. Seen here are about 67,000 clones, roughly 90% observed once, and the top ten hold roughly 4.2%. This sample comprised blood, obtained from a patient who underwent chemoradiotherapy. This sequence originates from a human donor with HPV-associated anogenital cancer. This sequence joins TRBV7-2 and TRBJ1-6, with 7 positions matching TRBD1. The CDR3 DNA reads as TGTGCCAGCAGCTTAGGTCCGGGACAGAATTCACCCCTCCACTTT. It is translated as CASSLGPGQNSPLHF.